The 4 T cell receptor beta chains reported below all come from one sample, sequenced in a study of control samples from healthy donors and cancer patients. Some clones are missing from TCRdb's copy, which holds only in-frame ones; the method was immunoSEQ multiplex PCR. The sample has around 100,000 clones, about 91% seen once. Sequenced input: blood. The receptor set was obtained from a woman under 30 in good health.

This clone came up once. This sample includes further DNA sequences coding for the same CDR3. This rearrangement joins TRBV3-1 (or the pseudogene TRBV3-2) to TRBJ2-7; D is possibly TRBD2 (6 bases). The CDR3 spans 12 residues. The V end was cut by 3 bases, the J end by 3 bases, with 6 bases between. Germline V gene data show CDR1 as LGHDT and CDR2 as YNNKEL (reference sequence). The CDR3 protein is CASSQGGYEQYF. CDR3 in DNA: TGTGCCAGCAGCCAGGGGGGCTACGAGCAGTACTTC.

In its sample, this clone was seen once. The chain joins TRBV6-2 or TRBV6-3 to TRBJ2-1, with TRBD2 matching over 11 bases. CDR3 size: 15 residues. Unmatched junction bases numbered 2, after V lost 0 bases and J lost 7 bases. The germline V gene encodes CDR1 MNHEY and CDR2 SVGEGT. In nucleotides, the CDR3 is TGTGCCAGCAGTTACTCTAGCGGGGGGGGTAATGAGCAGTTCTTC. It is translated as CASSYSSGGGNEQFF.

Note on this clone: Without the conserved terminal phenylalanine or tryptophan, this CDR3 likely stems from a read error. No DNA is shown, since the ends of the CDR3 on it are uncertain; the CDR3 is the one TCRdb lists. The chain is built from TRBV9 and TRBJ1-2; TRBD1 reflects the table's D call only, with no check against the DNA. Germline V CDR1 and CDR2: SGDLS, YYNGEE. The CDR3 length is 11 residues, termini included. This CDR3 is CASSVEGQGAV.

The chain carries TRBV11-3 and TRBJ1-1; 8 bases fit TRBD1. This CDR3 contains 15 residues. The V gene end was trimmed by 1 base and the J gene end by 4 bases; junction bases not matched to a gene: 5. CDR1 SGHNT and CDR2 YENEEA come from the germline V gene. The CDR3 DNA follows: TGTGCCAGCAGCTTAGCTCCAGGGGGCAGCACTGAAGCTTTCTTT. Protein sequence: CASSLAPGGSTEAFF.